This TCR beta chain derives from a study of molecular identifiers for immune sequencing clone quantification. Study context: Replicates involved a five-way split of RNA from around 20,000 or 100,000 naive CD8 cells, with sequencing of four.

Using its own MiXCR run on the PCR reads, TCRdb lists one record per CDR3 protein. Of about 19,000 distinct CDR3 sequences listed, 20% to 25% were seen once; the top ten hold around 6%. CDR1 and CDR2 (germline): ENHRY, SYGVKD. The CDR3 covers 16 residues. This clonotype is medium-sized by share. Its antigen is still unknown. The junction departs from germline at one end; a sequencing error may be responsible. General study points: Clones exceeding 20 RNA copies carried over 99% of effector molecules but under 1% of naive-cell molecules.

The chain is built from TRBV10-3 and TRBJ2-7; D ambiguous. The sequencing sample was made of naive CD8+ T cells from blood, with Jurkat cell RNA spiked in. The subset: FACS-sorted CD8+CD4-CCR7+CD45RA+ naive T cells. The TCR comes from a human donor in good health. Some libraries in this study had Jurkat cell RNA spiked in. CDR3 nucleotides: TGTGCCATCAGTGAGTCGTTCGGCAGCCTTTCCTACGAGCAGTACTTT. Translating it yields CAISESFGSLSYEQYF.